This T cell receptor beta chain was sequenced for a study of T-cell reconstitution after alpha-beta-depleted transplantation in children. Researchers prepared the TCRbeta library using unique molecular identifiers, the study reports. TCRdb redid the calling of the PCR reads with MiXCR, one entry per CDR3 protein. The sample holds around 680,000 distinct CDR3 sequences, 16% seen once. The TCR comes from a human donor who donated a stem cell graft to a child with acute myeloid leukemia. Sequencing used PBMCs from the stem cell graft donor, obtained from the stem cell graft.

CDR3 residues: CASNPGTGSNQPQHF. The CDR3 DNA sequence: TGTGCCAGTAACCCCGGGACAGGGAGCAATCAGCCCCAGCATTTT. The chain couples TRBV12-3 or TRBV12-4 to TRBJ1-5; 9 bases are shared with TRBD1. V shed 9 bases and J 1 base; nucleotides not matched to a gene: 7. The CDR3 loop spans 15 amino acids.